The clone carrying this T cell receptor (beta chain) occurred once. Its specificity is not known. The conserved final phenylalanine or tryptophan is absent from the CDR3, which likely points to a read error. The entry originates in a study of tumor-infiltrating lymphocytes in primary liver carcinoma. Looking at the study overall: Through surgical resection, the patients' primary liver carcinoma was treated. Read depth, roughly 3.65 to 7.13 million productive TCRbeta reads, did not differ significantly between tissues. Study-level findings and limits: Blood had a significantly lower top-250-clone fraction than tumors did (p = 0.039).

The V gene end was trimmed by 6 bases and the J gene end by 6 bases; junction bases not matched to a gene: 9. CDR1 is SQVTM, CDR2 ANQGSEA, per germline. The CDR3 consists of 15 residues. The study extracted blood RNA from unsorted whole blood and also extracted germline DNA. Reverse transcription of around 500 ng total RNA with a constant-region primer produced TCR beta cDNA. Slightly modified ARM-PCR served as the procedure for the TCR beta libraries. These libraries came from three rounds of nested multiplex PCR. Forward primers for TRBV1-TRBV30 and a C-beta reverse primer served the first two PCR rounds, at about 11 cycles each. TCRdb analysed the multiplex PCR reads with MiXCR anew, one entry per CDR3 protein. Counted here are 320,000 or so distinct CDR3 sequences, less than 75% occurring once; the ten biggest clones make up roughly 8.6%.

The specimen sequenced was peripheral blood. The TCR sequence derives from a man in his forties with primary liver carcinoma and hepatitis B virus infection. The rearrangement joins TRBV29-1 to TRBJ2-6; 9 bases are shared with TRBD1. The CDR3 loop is CSVGQGQDEANVLTL. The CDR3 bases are TGCAGCGTCGGACAGGGGCAGGATGAGGCCAACGTCCTGACTCTC.